Shown below are 11 T cell receptor delta chains from a single sample sequenced in a study of gamma-delta T cells after stem cell transplantation. TCRdb repeated clone calling on the RT-PCR reads with CATT. The sample shows over 2,000 delta-chain clones, 7.6% of them seen only once. The sequenced sample was gamma-delta T cells. The source is a human donor. It is not recorded whose cells these are; they may come from a transplant donor.

Notes on this clone: This may be a read error, as it is one base from a much larger clone. This sample includes further DNA sequences coding for the same CDR3. The chain links TRDV2 to TRDJ3, with 13 bases lining up with TRDD3. Germline assignment: CDR1 GEAIGNYY and CDR2 EKD. The CDR3 totals 21 residues. In DNA form, the CDR3 reads TGCGCCTGTGACAGAGTACTGGGGGATACGCGAAGGTCCTGGGACACCCGACAGATGTTTTTC. Protein: CACDRVLGDTRRSWDTRQMFF.

About this clone: One base separates it from a far larger clone, so it is likely a read error. CDR3 in amino acids: CACGTVGGQGDTVSDKLIF. CDR3 in DNA: TGTGCCTGTGGCACCGTGGGGGGCCAGGGGGATACGGTGTCCGATAAACTCATCTTT. V gene TRDV2 combines with J gene TRDJ1; 10 nucleotides agree with TRDD3. There are 19 residues in the CDR3. Germline-derived CDR1 and CDR2 are GEAIGNYY and EKD.

This clone was counted between two and nine times. This probably arose from a read error, given a far larger clone one base away. This chain joins TRDV2 and TRDJ1; the D gene is possibly TRDD3 (6 bases). CDR1 is GEAIGNYY, CDR2 EKD, per germline. CDR3 length: 17 amino acids. CDR3 in amino acids: CACGTLQPGIDTDKLIF. The CDR3 nucleotides are TGTGCCTGTGGCACCCTCCAGCCAGGGATAGACACCGATAAACTCATCTTT.

This clone appeared a few times. This may come from a read error, since a much larger clone is one base off. The chain employs TRDV2 and TRDJ1; 9 positions agree with TRDD3. The CDR3 runs to 20 residues. Trimming took 3 bases from V and 2 from J; bases not matched to a gene: 21. CDR1 GEAIGNYY and CDR2 EKD come from the germline V gene. This chain's CDR3 is CACDSVRTRDWGKGTDKLIF. The CDR3 DNA sequence: TGTGCCTGTGACTCCGTTCGTACCCGGGACTGGGGGAAAGGGACCGATAAACTCATCTTT.

Of note for this clone: A far larger clone is a single base away, which makes a read error likely. The sample holds other DNA sequences that translate to the same CDR3. V gene TRDV2 combines with J gene TRDJ1; 8 nucleotides agree with TRDD3. V lost 4 bases and J lost 0; bases outside the gene matches: 18. Germline V lookup: CDR1 GEAIGNYY, CDR2 EKD. The CDR3 totals 19 residues. The CDR3 reads CACDTISHTGGLYTDKLIF. In DNA form, the CDR3 reads TGTGCCTGTGATACAATCTCGCATACTGGGGGCCTGTACACCGATAAACTCATCTTT.

This clone showed up just a few times. TCRdb's protein and the DNA translation differ at residue 4; the protein here comes from the DNA. The J gene is TRDJ1, the V gene TRDV1, with TRDD2 identical over 8 bases. The CDR3 runs 16 residues. The V gene's germline CDR1 is TSWWSYY and CDR2 QGS. The CDR3 region is CALEELPTESTDKLIF. The CDR3 bases are TGTGCTCTTGAGGAACTTCCTACTGAAAGCACCGATAAACTCATCTTT.

This clone was counted between two and nine times. A far larger clone lies a single base away; this is likely a read error. Different DNA sequences within this sample yield the same CDR3. J is TRDJ1 and V is TRDV2, with 8 bases matching TRDD3. Germline V gene data show CDR1 as GEAIGNYY and CDR2 as EKD. J was trimmed by 2 bases and V by 7 bases; bases with no gene match: 8. The CDR3 spans 14 residues. The CDR3 spells CACDRLGGTDKLIF. DNA of the CDR3: TGTGCCTGCGACCGACTGGGGGGGACCGATAAACTCATCTTT.

This clone was seen more than once but under ten times. With a much larger clone just one base away, this may be a read error. V and J are TRDV2 and TRDJ1, with a weak D call TRDD3 (5 bases). Germline CDR1 GEAIGNYY, CDR2 EKD. V was trimmed by 0 bases and J by 0 bases, leaving 19 bases between them. CDR3 length: 18 residues. CDR3 protein: CACDTVFRGVSNTDKLIF. As DNA, the CDR3 is TGTGCCTGTGACACCGTATTCCGGGGGGTTAGCAACACCGATAAACTCATCTTT.

About this clone itself: This could be a read error, since a much larger clone is one nucleotide away. Other nucleotide sequences from this sample produce the same CDR3. This chain links TRDV2 with TRDJ1; 10 bases map to TRDD3. The CDR3 is made up of 17 amino acids. The germline V gene encodes CDR1 GEAIGNYY and CDR2 EKD. The CDR3, as DNA: TGCGCCTGTGACGACCTTCTACTGGGGGATCGCCCTGATAAACTCATCTTT. As protein: CACDDLLLGDRPDKLIF.

This clone is labeled medium-sized. The rearrangement joins TRDV2 to TRDJ1, with 13 bases aligning to TRDD3. V lost 3 bases and J lost 0; bases outside the gene matches: 9. The CDR3 totals 18 residues. Germline-derived CDR1 and CDR2 are GEAIGNYY and EKD. CDR3 sequence reads: CACDAVLGDTGDTDKLIF. CDR3 nucleotides: TGTGCCTGTGACGCCGTACTGGGGGATACGGGGGACACCGATAAACTCATCTTT.

This clone was found a few times. This may be a read error, as it is one base from a much larger clone. This same CDR3 is encoded by further DNA sequences in the sample. The chain employs TRDV2 and TRDJ1; TRDD3 agrees at 9 bases. Germline loops: CDR1 GEAIGNYY, CDR2 EKD. The J segment lost 11 bases and the V segment lost 7 bases, leaving 22 bases of the junction unmatched. The CDR3 runs to 16 residues. The CDR3 bases are TGTGCCTGCGACGCCTTGGGGGATAAGGGGCGGAATGGGCTCATCTTT. The encoded protein is CACDALGDKGRNGLIF.